Below are 13 T cell receptor beta chains sequenced from a single sample in a study of beta chain features in type 1 diabetes. Study results and caveats: Type 1 diabetes patients showed a moderate but significant shortening of TCRB CDR3s in all four CD4+ subsets.

Expressed TCRB transcripts were sequenced, since all the RNA that had been isolated was reverse transcribed. TCRdb keeps only in-frame clones here, not all; method: immunoSEQ multiplex PCR. The sample shows 250,000 to 300,000 clones, approximately 24% of them seen only once. No antigen is known for these receptors. The sequencing sample was made of naive CD4+ T cells from blood. These receptors originate from a woman aged 25 to 39 with type 1 diabetes.

The rearrangement uses TRBV11-2 and TRBJ2-1, with 9 bases lining up with TRBD2. V gave up 1 base and J gave up 3 bases; unmatched junction bases: 4. This CDR3 has 16 amino acids. CDR1 is SGHAT, CDR2 FQNNGV, per germline. The CDR3 is CASSLASSGNYNEQFF. CDR3 sequence (DNA): TGTGCCAGCAGCTTAGCCTCTAGCGGGAACTACAATGAGCAGTTCTTC.

This clone was found a few times. This rearrangement joins TRBV28 to TRBJ2-4; 7 nucleotides line up with TRBD2. V gave up 6 bases and J gave up 8 bases; unmatched junction bases: 10. CDR1 and CDR2 (germline): MDHEN, SYDVKM. The CDR3 is made up of 14 amino acids. CDR3 nucleotide sequence: TGTGCCAGCAGAGCGGGGCAGGGTACGGACATTCAGTACTTC. Its translation: CASRAGQGTDIQYF.

Comment on this clone: The sample carries other DNA sequences with the same CDR3. The chain is built from TRBV9 and TRBJ1-1; D perhaps matches TRBD1 (5 bases). The CDR3 runs to 13 residues. Germline V gene sequence: CDR1 SGDLS, CDR2 YYNGEE. V was trimmed by 0 bases and J by 3 bases, leaving 6 bases between them. For the CDR3, the DNA is TGTGCCAGCAGCGTAGCGGGGGACACTGAAGCTTTCTTT. Protein: CASSVAGDTEAFF.

The genes are TRBV29-1 and TRBJ2-1, with TRBD2 matching over 15 bases. The CDR3 is made up of 18 amino acids. V was pared by 7 bases and J by 3 bases, with 13 bases of the junction left unmatched. Germline CDR1 SQVTM, CDR2 ANQGSEA. Here the CDR3 DNA reads TGCAGCGCCCCGGGGGGGACTAGCGGGAGGCTAAGCTACAATGAGCAGTTCTTC. Its translation: CSAPGGTSGRLSYNEQFF.

This clone was counted between two and nine times. Other DNA sequences in this sample translate to the same CDR3. The chain uses TRBV30 and TRBJ2-3; D uncertain. Germline V CDR1 and CDR2: GTSNPN, SVGIG (reference sequence). V was trimmed by 2 bases and J by 0 bases, leaving 6 bases between them. There are 13 residues in the CDR3. For the CDR3, the DNA is TGTGCCTGGAGTTCAGGCAGCACAGATACGCAGTATTTT. Translating gives CAWSSGSTDTQYF.

This clone was observed a few times. The chain links TRBV4-1 to TRBJ2-3; 7 positions match TRBD2. The CDR3 sequence is 18 residues long. The germline gives CDR1 MGHRA, CDR2 YSYEKL. V lost 1 base, J lost 1 base, and 11 bases stayed unmatched. In nucleotides, the CDR3 is TGCGCCAGCAGCCAAGCGGCCTCGACGGGGGGTCGCACAGATACGCAGTATTTT. Amino acid sequence: CASSQAASTGGRTDTQYF.

The rearrangement links TRBV30 to TRBJ2-7; 14 bases are a match to TRBD2. V trimming: 3 bases; J trimming: 5 bases; junction bases outside the gene matches: 24. This CDR3 has 21 amino acids. Per the germline V gene, CDR1 is GTSNPN and CDR2 is SVGIG (reference sequence). Here the CDR3 reads CAWRPWAASRTSGRKFHEQYF. The CDR3 bases are TGTGCCTGGAGGCCGTGGGCAGCCAGCAGGACTAGCGGGAGGAAGTTCCACGAGCAGTACTTC.

The V and J genes are TRBV30 and TRBJ2-2, with D perhaps TRBD2 (6 bases). Germline CDR1 reads GTSNPN; CDR2 reads SVGIG (reference sequence). The CDR3 has 13 residues. The V and J ends lost 5 bases and 7 bases respectively, with 14 bases between them. The CDR3 coding sequence is TGTGCCTGGTCAGTGGGCGGGGACGGGGAGCTGTTTTTT. Amino acids: CAWSVGGDGELFF.

This clone was counted between two and nine times. V is TRBV27 and J is TRBJ1-5, with D possibly being TRBD1 (5 bases). The CDR3 runs 16 residues. Germline loops: CDR1 MNHEY, CDR2 SMNVEV (reference sequence). Trimming stripped 4 bases from V and 6 bases from J, with 19 bases between. The CDR3: CASSSPFTGHSQPQHF. The CDR3 DNA reads TGTGCCAGCAGTTCACCCTTTACTGGACACAGTCAGCCCCAGCATTTT.

This clone has only a few counts. The rearrangement links TRBV29-1 to TRBJ2-1; 12 bases map to TRBD2. V lost 5 bases and J lost 1; bases outside the gene matches: 3. From germline, CDR1 is SQVTM and CDR2 ANQGSEA. There are 15 residues in the CDR3. CDR3 in amino acids: CSVTGTSGSYNEQFF. Written as DNA, the CDR3 is TGCAGCGTTACAGGGACTAGCGGGTCCTACAATGAGCAGTTCTTC.

This clone was observed a handful of times. This chain links TRBV30 with TRBJ2-7, with TRBD2 matching over 7 bases. Germline CDR1 is GTSNPN and CDR2 is SVGIG (reference sequence). V lost 7 bases and J lost 5; bases outside the gene matches: 11. This CDR3 is built from 13 residues. CDR3 sequence reads: CASEWRERHEQYF. The CDR3 coding sequence is TGTGCCTCAGAGTGGCGGGAGAGACACGAGCAGTACTTC.

This clone came up a few times. The chain employs TRBV2 and TRBJ2-1, with a possible D match to TRBD2 (6 bases). Germline lookup yields CDR1 SNHLY and CDR2 FYNNEI. The CDR3 has 13 amino acids. Between the trimmed V and J ends, which lost 7 bases and 0 bases, there was a span of 7 bases. Here the CDR3 DNA reads TGTGCCAGCACGGACTACTCCTACAATGAGCAGTTCTTC. Protein product: CASTDYSYNEQFF.

The chain is built from TRBV28 and TRBJ2-7; 9 bases are shared with TRBD2. V shed 6 bases and J 0 bases; nucleotides not matched to a gene: 6. Germline V gives CDR1 MDHEN, CDR2 SYDVKM. The CDR3 is made up of 15 amino acids. The CDR3 DNA reads TGTGCCAGCAGCCTGACTAGCGGATACTCCTACGAGCAGTACTTC. Protein: CASSLTSGYSYEQYF.